One and the same sample provided the 17 T cell receptor beta chains below, sequenced in a study of blood T cells in healthy people across ages. Next came a second PCR, run for about 6 to 11 cycles, which used a sample-barcoded 5' primer along with a J-beta primer mix. Using its own MiXCR run on the 5' RACE reads, TCRdb lists one record per CDR3 protein. The sample lists around 850,000 distinct CDR3 sequences; roughly 34% were seen once. The specimen was blood. The receptors were sampled from a man aged 18 to 29 in good health.

This clonotype was observed a handful of times. The chain carries TRBV20-1 and TRBJ2-3; 13 positions agree with TRBD2. From germline, CDR1 is DFQATT and CDR2 SNEGSKA (reference sequence). The CDR3 contains 15 residues. Germline trimming cut 3 bases from V and 5 bases from J; bases unmatched to any gene: 5. CDR3 protein: CSARGLAGFKDTQYF. The CDR3 nucleotides read TGCAGTGCTAGGGGACTAGCGGGGTTCAAAGATACGCAGTATTTT.

There are a few counts of this clonotype. This chain connects TRBV20-1 to TRBJ1-1; D not resolved. This CDR3 has 14 amino acids. Germline CDR1 DFQATT, CDR2 SNEGSKA (reference sequence). V lost 5 bases and J lost 0, with 13 bases in between. CDR3 nucleotides: TGCAGTGCTTCCCGAGGGAACCTGAACACTGAAGCTTTCTTT. It is translated as CSASRGNLNTEAFF.

This clonotype was recorded a few times. The chain couples TRBV20-1 to TRBJ2-3, with 9 bases that match TRBD2. V shed 3 bases, J shed 0 bases, and the junction held 4 bases outside the gene matches. Germline CDR1 DFQATT, CDR2 SNEGSKA (reference sequence). The CDR3 spans 15 residues. This CDR3 is CSAREAGGSTDTQYF. The CDR3 DNA sequence: TGCAGTGCTAGGGAAGCGGGGGGTAGCACAGATACGCAGTATTTT.

This clonotype was seen more than once but under ten times. This CDR3 is CASSVTASGANVLTF. The DNA of the CDR3 is TGTGCCAGCAGCGTGACCGCCTCTGGGGCCAACGTCCTGACTTTC. This chain connects TRBV2 to TRBJ2-6; D call uncertain. Germline V CDR1 and CDR2: SNHLY, FYNNEI. The CDR3 consists of 15 residues. V lost 6 bases, J lost 0 bases, and 9 bases lay in between. Based on the CDR3 plus reference TRBV2 and TRBJ2-6, the full variable domain is EPEVTQTPSHQVTQMGQEVILRCVPISNHLYFYWYRQILGQKVEFLVSFYNNEISEKSEIFDDQFSVERPDGSNFTLKIRSTKLEDSAMYFCASSVTASGANVLTFGAGSRLTVL.

The chain employs TRBV7-2 and TRBJ2-5, with a tentative D call TRBD1 (6 bases). The J call is uncertain, as TRBJ2-7 better fits the DNA end. The CDR3 loop spans 14 amino acids. Germline V lookup: CDR1 SGHTA, CDR2 FQGNSA. This chain's CDR3 is CASSLATGLNEQYF. The CDR3 DNA reads as TGTGCCAGCAGCTTAGCCACAGGGCTCAACGAGCAGTACTTC.

Ten or more counts support this clonotype. The chain is built from TRBV7-2 and TRBJ2-1; possibly TRBD1 or TRBD2 for D (6 bases each). Germline CDR1 reads SGHTA; CDR2 reads FQGNSA. The ends were cut back, 7 bases at V and 5 bases at J, with 15 bases in the middle. The CDR3 loop spans 14 amino acids. The CDR3 region has the DNA TGTGCCAGCAACCAGGATGGGGGGCACAATGAGCAGTTCTTC. Protein: CASNQDGGHNEQFF.

The sample holds a few counts of this clonotype. The rearrangement links TRBV28 to TRBJ2-1, with 7 nucleotides matching TRBD2. CDR3 length: 12 residues. The germline gives CDR1 MDHEN, CDR2 SYDVKM. The CDR3: CRLAVLYNEQFF. The CDR3, as DNA: TGTCGTCTAGCGGTCCTATACAATGAGCAGTTCTTC.

The V gene is TRBV19, the J gene TRBJ2-7; D possibly corresponds to TRBD1 (6 bases). The V gene lost 4 bases and the J gene lost 0 bases, with 16 bases spanning the gap. The germline CDR1 and CDR2 sequences are LNHDA and SQIVND (reference sequence). The CDR3 sequence is 16 residues long. Here the CDR3 reads CASSRRQDTSSYEQYF. CDR3 DNA: TGTGCCAGTAGTAGGAGACAGGACACGAGCTCCTACGAGCAGTACTTC.

In its sample, this clonotype was seen many times. J is TRBJ2-1 and V is TRBV6-2 or TRBV6-3; the D gene could be TRBD1 or TRBD2 (5 bases each). This CDR3 has 15 residues. The germline gives CDR1 MNHEY, CDR2 SVGEGT. The V end lost 2 bases, the J end lost 5 bases, and 13 bases lay between the germline ends. DNA of the CDR3: TGTGCCAGCAGTTACCTCCGGGACGGGGACAATGAGCAGTTCTTC. Translating it yields CASSYLRDGDNEQFF.

This clonotype was observed a few times. The chain links TRBV25-1 to TRBJ2-1; 12 bases line up with TRBD1. V shed 1 base, J shed 8 bases, and the junction held 18 bases outside the gene matches. Germline loops: CDR1 MGHDK, CDR2 SYGVNS. There are 20 residues in the CDR3. The CDR3 DNA follows: TGTGCCAGCAGTGAATCCCGGGGACAGGGGGCAGAGGATGGATTGCATGAGCAGTTCTTC. It translates to CASSESRGQGAEDGLHEQFF.

This clonotype was observed a few times. The chain carries TRBV7-2 and TRBJ2-7; possibly TRBD2 for D (5 bases). The CDR3 length is 15 residues. Germline V CDR1 and CDR2: SGHTA, FQGNSA. The germline V and J ends were trimmed by 1 base and 0 bases, with 10 bases remaining between them. The CDR3 region is CASSLVSGNSYEQYF. CDR3 DNA: TGTGCCAGCAGCTTAGTGAGCGGAAACTCCTACGAGCAGTACTTC.

This clonotype was seen a few times. The chain combines TRBV5-1 with TRBJ2-1, with TRBD1 identical over 7 bases. CDR3 length equals 15 residues. Germline V lookup: CDR1 SGHRS, CDR2 YFSETQ. Losses at the gene ends were 2 bases for V and 7 bases for J; bases not matched to a gene: 9. For the CDR3, the DNA is TGCGCCAGCAGCTTTGGAGACAGGGACGAGAATGAGCAGTTCTTC. Translating it yields CASSFGDRDENEQFF.

The gene calls are TRBV2 and TRBJ2-7; 7 positions agree with TRBD1. This CDR3 comprises 14 residues. V shed 11 bases and J 0 bases; nucleotides not matched to a gene: 10. Germline CDR1 SNHLY, CDR2 FYNNEI. CDR3 nucleotide sequence: TGTGCCGGGTCCCGGGACAGTGTCTCCTACGAGCAGTACTTC. It translates to CAGSRDSVSYEQYF.

This clonotype has only a few counts. V usage is TRBV5-1 and J usage is TRBJ2-1; D is perhaps TRBD2 (5 bases). The germline V gene encodes CDR1 SGHRS and CDR2 YFSETQ. With 4 bases removed from V and 4 bases from J, the gap between germline ends came to 12 bases. This CDR3 spans 14 amino acids. This CDR3 reads CASSIPGTYNEQFF. CDR3 sequence (DNA): TGCGCCAGCAGCATTCCGGGAACTTACAATGAGCAGTTCTTC.

This clonotype was detected a few times. This sequence joins TRBV7-2 and TRBJ2-7; D perhaps matches TRBD1 (5 bases). The J call may be wrong; the DNA end is better matched by TRBJ2-5. The CDR3 covers 17 residues. Germline CDR1 and CDR2: SGHTA and FQGNSA. The CDR3 reads CASSLDQGLVSTETQYF. In nucleotides, the CDR3 is TGTGCCAGCAGCTTAGATCAGGGTTTAGTTTCGACAGAGACCCAGTACTTC.

V is TRBV6-1 and J is TRBJ2-7, with D hard to call. The CDR3 runs 11 residues. From germline, CDR1 is MNHNS and CDR2 SASEGT. V was shortened by 2 bases and J by 6 bases, with 5 bases between the two germline ends. The CDR3 is CASSELGEQYF. CDR3 in DNA: TGTGCCAGCAGTGAACTGGGCGAGCAGTACTTC.

The sample holds a few counts of this clonotype. The chain carries TRBV7-2 and TRBJ1-2, with D perhaps TRBD1 (6 bases). This CDR3 is 16 amino acids long. Trimming removed 2 bases from V and 0 bases from J, with 13 bases in between. Germline CDR1 reads SGHTA; CDR2 reads FQGNSA. The CDR3 nucleotides are TGTGCCAGCAGCTTAACCGGGACAACTACTAACTATGGCTACACCTTC. It specifies CASSLTGTTTNYGYTF.